Listed below are T cell receptor beta chains from one sample, sequenced in a study of blood T cells in healthy people across ages. TCRdb used MiXCR to reprocess the 5' RACE reads, holding one entry per CDR3 protein. The repertoire holds some 550,000 distinct CDR3 sequences, with less than 60% as singletons. Material: blood. These receptors originate from an elderly man in good health. Both conserved end residues are part of each CDR3. D genes are given only for firm matches. Size tells how often a clone was seen (once, few, many) or the class of an expanded clone, and some rows leave it out.

clone_size,j_call,d_call,v_call,cdr3_nt,cdr3_aa
-,TRBJ1-2,TRBD1,TRBV29-1,TGCAGCGTTGGGACAGGGACTTATGGCTACACCTTC,CSVGTGTYGYTF
-,TRBJ2-4,TRBD1,TRBV7-9,TGTGTCAGCAGCCCCCCCCGACAGGGATTGAACATTCAGTACTTC,CVSSPPRQGLNIQYF
-,TRBJ2-7,-,TRBV12-3/TRBV12-4,TGTGCCAGCACACTAGGGACTGAAGGCAACGAGCAGTACTTC,CASTLGTEGNEQYF
-,TRBJ1-4,-,TRBV4-3,TGCGCCAGCAGCCAAGGTGGGGGGGAAAAACTGTTTTTT,CASSQGGGEKLFF
few,TRBJ2-7,-,TRBV13,TGTGCCAGCAGCTTAGGGGGACGGATCTACGAGCAGTACTTC,CASSLGGRIYEQYF
-,TRBJ2-7,-,TRBV7-3,TGTGCCAGCAGCTTAGGAGTAGGTGGGGTTAGCTCCTACAATGAGCAGTACTTC,CASSLGVGGVSSYNEQYF
-,TRBJ2-2,-,TRBV11-3,TGTGCCAGCAGCGGCGGGGGCGGAATTACCGGGGAGCTGTTTTTT,CASSGGGGITGELFF
-,TRBJ1-5,-,TRBV4-2,TGTGCCAGCAGCCAAGACGACCGGAGCAATCAGCCCCAGCATTTT,CASSQDDRSNQPQHF
few,TRBJ2-5,-,TRBV20-1,TGCAGTGCCCCCATCCGACAGATCCCGGAGACCCAGTACTTC,CSAPIRQIPETQYF
-,TRBJ1-4,TRBD1,TRBV4-3,TGCGCCAGCAGCCAAGGGGTAGGGACAGACGAAAAACTGTTTTTT,CASSQGVGTDEKLFF
few,TRBJ2-7,-,TRBV21-1,TGTGCCAGCAGCAATCCCTTAGGTGGGGACTACGAGCAGTACTTC,CASSNPLGGDYEQYF
-,TRBJ2-4,TRBD1,TRBV12-3/TRBV12-4,TGTGCCAGCAGTTTTGGGACAGGGTTGTACTTC,CASSFGTGLYF
-,TRBJ1-2,-,TRBV30,TGTGCCTGGAGTGGCTCGGGGAACCAATATGGCTACACCTTC,CAWSGSGNQYGYTF
many,TRBJ2-7,TRBD1,TRBV29-1,TGCAGCGTTAACCTTTGGGGGACAGGCTTCTACGAGCAGTACTTC,CSVNLWGTGFYEQYF
few,TRBJ2-5,-,TRBV7-6,TGTGCCAGCGGACGCGGGGGCGATAAAGAGACCCAGTACTTC,CASGRGGDKETQYF
-,TRBJ2-5,TRBD1,TRBV20-1,TGCAGTGCTAGAGGACAGGGATGGGAGACCCAGTACTTC,CSARGQGWETQYF
-,TRBJ2-3,TRBD2,TRBV12-3/TRBV12-4,TGTGCCAGCAGTTTAAGAGCGGGGCACACAGATACGCAGTATTTT,CASSLRAGHTDTQYF
many,TRBJ2-1,TRBD2,TRBV6-6,TGTGCCAGCAGTTACCGGGGACTAGCGGGGAGTACCTACAATGAGCAGTTCTTC,CASSYRGLAGSTYNEQFF
-,TRBJ1-4,-,TRBV27,TGTGCCAGCAGTTTTCGTCGGGCTGAAAAACTGTTTTTT,CASSFRRAEKLFF
-,TRBJ2-1,-,TRBV30,TGTGCCTGGTATGGGGCGGGATACAATGAGCAGTTCTTC,CAWYGAGYNEQFF
many,TRBJ1-1,-,TRBV9,TGTGCCAGCAGCGTAGTAACAGGGTTTTCTGAAGCTTTCTTT,CASSVVTGFSEAFF
-,TRBJ2-7,TRBD1,TRBV29-1,TGCAGCGTCAGGACAGGGCTCTCCTACGAGCAGTACTTC,CSVRTGLSYEQYF
-,TRBJ2-1,-,TRBV7-9,TGTGCCAGCAGCTTAGGATTGAATCGGGAGACCCAGTTCTTC,CASSLGLNRETQFF
many,TRBJ2-4,-,TRBV6-5,TGTGCCAGCAGTTACTCGGGCCTGGGAGCCAAAAACATTCAGTACTTC,CASSYSGLGAKNIQYF
few,TRBJ2-7,TRBD2,TRBV20-1,TGCAGTGCTACAACCCCTAGCGGGAGTGCCGAGCAGTACTTC,CSATTPSGSAEQYF
few,TRBJ1-4,-,TRBV29-1,TGCAGCGTTGCTGGGACCAACACCGCAACTAATGAAAAACTGTTTTTT,CSVAGTNTATNEKLFF
-,TRBJ2-1,-,TRBV6-6,TGTGCCGGCTGTTACGACGGGAACCATGAGCAGTTCTTC,CAGCYDGNHEQFF
-,TRBJ2-3,TRBD2,TRBV6-2/TRBV6-3,TGTGCCAGCAGCTCCCGTTCCCCTAGCGGGGGGTCAGATACGCAGTATTTT,CASSSRSPSGGSDTQYF
many,TRBJ2-3,TRBD2,TRBV7-2,TGTGCCAGCAGCTTAAGGCTCTCTAGCGGGAGAGCAGATACGCAGTATTTT,CASSLRLSSGRADTQYF
-,TRBJ1-2,-,TRBV15,TGTGCCACCAGCAGAGATGGGTCAGCGCCCCGGGAATATGGCTACACCTTC,CATSRDGSAPREYGYTF
-,TRBJ1-1,-,TRBV18,TGTGCCAGCTCACCGGTTGACCGAAGCACTGAAGCTTTCTTT,CASSPVDRSTEAFF
-,TRBJ2-1,TRBD2,TRBV11-3,TGTGCCAGCAGTCCAGCGGGGGGGCCCTACAATGAGCAGTTCTTC,CASSPAGGPYNEQFF
-,TRBJ2-1,-,TRBV7-9,TGTGCCAGCAGCTTAGCGCGGAGCGTAGGGGGACGGAATGAGCAGTTCTTC,CASSLARSVGGRNEQFF
-,TRBJ2-1,-,TRBV9,TGTGCCAGCAGCGTAGACATATACAATGAGCAGTTCTTC,CASSVDIYNEQFF
-,TRBJ1-2,TRBD1,TRBV7-9,TGTGCCAGCAGCTGCGGACAGGGGGATGGCTACACCTTC,CASSCGQGDGYTF
few,TRBJ2-7,TRBD2,TRBV7-2,TGTGCCAGCAGCTTATTAAGGACTAGCGGGAGAACTTACGAGCAGTACTTC,CASSLLRTSGRTYEQYF
-,TRBJ1-2,-,TRBV6-2/TRBV6-3,TGTGCCAGCAGTTACGGGGCCGGAACCAACTATGGCTACACCTTC,CASSYGAGTNYGYTF
once,TRBJ2-3,TRBD2,TRBV10-2,TGCGCCAGCCGGGAGGCGGTCATCACAGATACGCAGTATTTT,CASREAVITDTQYF
few,TRBJ2-1,TRBD2,TRBV2,TGTGCCAGCAGTCGGGGCCCCCTAGCGGTTAGCTCCTACAATGAGCAGTTCTTC,CASSRGPLAVSSYNEQFF
many,TRBJ2-3,TRBD1,TRBV6-5,TGTGCCAGCAGGGGAACGGACAGGGCCACAGATACGCAGTATTTT,CASRGTDRATDTQYF
-,TRBJ1-5,TRBD1,TRBV12-3/TRBV12-4,TGTGCCAGCAGGGGAGGGGGCGGGATGGAACAGCCCCAGCATTTT,CASRGGGGMEQPQHF
-,TRBJ2-1,-,TRBV20-1,TGCAGTGCTAGAACCCCATTATACAATGAGCAGTTCTTC,CSARTPLYNEQFF
-,TRBJ2-1,TRBD2,TRBV7-9,TGTGCCAGCAAGACTCTAGCGGGAGTTTCCTACAATGAGCAGTTCTTC,CASKTLAGVSYNEQFF
few,TRBJ2-7,-,TRBV28,TGTGCCAGCAGTTTACCCCCCGGCAGGGATCACTACGAGCAGTACTTC,CASSLPPGRDHYEQYF
few,TRBJ2-3,-,TRBV4-1,TGCGCCAGCAGCCTCTTGGAAGATCCAGATACGCAGTATTTT,CASSLLEDPDTQYF
-,TRBJ1-6,-,TRBV29-1,TGCAGCATGATGGATACAGCAGGTTCACCCCCCCACTTT,CSMMDTAGSPPHF
-,TRBJ2-7,-,TRBV6-2/TRBV6-3,TGTGCCAGCAGCTCCAATGGCAGAAATTACGAGCAGTACTTC,CASSSNGRNYEQYF
few,TRBJ2-1,-,TRBV20-1,TGCAGTGCTAGACGGGACCCCAATCAATACAATGAGCAGTTCTTC,CSARRDPNQYNEQFF
-,TRBJ2-3,TRBD2,TRBV5-1,TGCGCCAGCAGCTTGGCCTCGACTAGCGGGGGGCCCCTACCGACAGATACGCAGTATTTT,CASSLASTSGGPLPTDTQYF